The sequence of this T cell receptor beta chain was determined in a study of control samples from healthy donors and cancer patients. Trimming shortened V by 6 bases and J by 3 bases, and 20 bases separated the two germline ends. Per germline, CDR1 SEHNR and CDR2 FQNEAQ (reference sequence). The CDR3 runs 16 residues. The repertoire was sequenced with immunoSEQ multiplex PCR; TCRdb's copy has only in-frame clones and lacks some. The data hold around 80,000 clones, with about 88% observed a single time. Specimen: blood. J is TRBJ2-5 and V is TRBV7-9; D is unclear. This clonotype originated in a woman between 45 and 65 years old in good health. CDR3 DNA: TGTGCCAGCAGTAAAGAGCCTCCCTCCACTGAAGAGACCCAGTACTTC. This translates into CASSKEPPSTEETQYF.